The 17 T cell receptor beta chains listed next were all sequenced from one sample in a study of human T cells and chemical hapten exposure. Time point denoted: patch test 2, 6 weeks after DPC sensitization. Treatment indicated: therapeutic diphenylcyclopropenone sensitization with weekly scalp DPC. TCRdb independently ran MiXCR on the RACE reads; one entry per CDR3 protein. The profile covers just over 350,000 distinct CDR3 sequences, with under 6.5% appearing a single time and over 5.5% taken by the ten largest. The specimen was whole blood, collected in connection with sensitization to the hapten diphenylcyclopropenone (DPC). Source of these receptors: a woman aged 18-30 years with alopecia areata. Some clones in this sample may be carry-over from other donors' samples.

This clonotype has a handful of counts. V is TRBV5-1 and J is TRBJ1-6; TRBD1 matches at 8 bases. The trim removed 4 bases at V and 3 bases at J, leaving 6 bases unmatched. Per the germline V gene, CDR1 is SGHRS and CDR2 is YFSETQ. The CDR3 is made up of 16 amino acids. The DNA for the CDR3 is TGCGCCAGCAGCGTGGGACAGGCTTTCTATAATTCACCCCTCCACTTT. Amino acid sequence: CASSVGQAFYNSPLHF.

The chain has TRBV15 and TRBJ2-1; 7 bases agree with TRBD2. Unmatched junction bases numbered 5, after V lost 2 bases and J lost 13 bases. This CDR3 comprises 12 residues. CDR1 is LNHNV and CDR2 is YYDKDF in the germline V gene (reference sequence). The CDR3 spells CATSRIGREQFF. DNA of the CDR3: TGTGCCACCAGCAGAATAGGGAGGGAACAGTTCTTC.

The CDR3 protein is CASSGSGGGYNEQFF. CDR3 nucleotide sequence: TGTGCCAGTAGTGGGAGCGGGGGTGGTTACAATGAGCAGTTCTTC. This rearrangement joins TRBV19 to TRBJ2-1; the match to TRBD2 covers 8 bases. The CDR3 totals 15 residues. Germline V lookup: CDR1 LNHDA, CDR2 SQIVND (reference sequence). The V and J ends lost 5 bases and 4 bases, in that order; junction bases with no gene match: 7.

The CDR3 DNA is TGTGCCAGCAGACTTCGACAAAACTATGGCTACACCTTC. This codes for CASRLRQNYGYTF. The chain couples TRBV6-5 to TRBJ1-2; D unclear. This CDR3 region has 13 residues. The V end was cut by 6 bases, the J end by 2 bases, with 10 bases between. Germline lookup yields CDR1 MNHEY and CDR2 SVGAGI.

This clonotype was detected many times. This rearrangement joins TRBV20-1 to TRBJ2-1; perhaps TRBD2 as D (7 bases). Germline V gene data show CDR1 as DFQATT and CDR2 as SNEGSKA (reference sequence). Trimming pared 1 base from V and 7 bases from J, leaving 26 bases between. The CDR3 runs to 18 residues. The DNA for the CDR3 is TGCAGTGCTAGAGTGATGGGGGGCGGGCTAGCGGTTTGGAATGAGCAGTTCTTC. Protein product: CSARVMGGGLAVWNEQFF.

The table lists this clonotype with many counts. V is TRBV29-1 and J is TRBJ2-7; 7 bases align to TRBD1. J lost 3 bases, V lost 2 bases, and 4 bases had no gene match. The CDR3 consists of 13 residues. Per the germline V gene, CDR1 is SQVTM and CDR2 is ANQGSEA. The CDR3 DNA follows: TGCAGCGTTGAATCGGACAGGAGCTACGAGCAGTACTTC. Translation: CSVESDRSYEQYF.

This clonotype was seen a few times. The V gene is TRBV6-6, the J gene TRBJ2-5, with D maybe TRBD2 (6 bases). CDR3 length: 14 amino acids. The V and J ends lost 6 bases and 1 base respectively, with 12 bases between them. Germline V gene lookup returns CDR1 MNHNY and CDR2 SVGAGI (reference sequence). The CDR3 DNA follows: TGTGCCAGCAGACCCAGCGGGTCCCAAGAGACCCAGTACTTC. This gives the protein CASRPSGSQETQYF.

The CDR3 nucleotides are TGTGCCAGCAGTTCCCCTGCGGGAGGGACCTACGAGCAGTACTTC. Protein: CASSSPAGGTYEQYF. V gene TRBV28 combines with J gene TRBJ2-7; 9 bases are shared with TRBD2. The CDR3 is made up of 15 amino acids. Germline lookup yields CDR1 MDHEN and CDR2 SYDVKM. V was pared by 4 bases and J by 2 bases, with 6 bases of the junction left unmatched.

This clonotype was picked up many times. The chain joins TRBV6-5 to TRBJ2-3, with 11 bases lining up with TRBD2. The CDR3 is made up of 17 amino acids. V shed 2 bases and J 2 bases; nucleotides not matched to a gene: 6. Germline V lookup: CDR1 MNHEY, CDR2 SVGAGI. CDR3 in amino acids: CASSYGGTSGYTDTQYF. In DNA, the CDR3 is TGTGCCAGCAGTTACGGAGGGACTAGCGGATACACAGATACGCAGTATTTT.

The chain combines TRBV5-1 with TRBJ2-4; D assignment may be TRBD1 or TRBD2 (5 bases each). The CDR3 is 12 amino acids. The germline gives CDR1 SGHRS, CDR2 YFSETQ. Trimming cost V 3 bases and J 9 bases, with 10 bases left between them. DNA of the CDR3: TGCGCCAGCAGCTGGGACCTGGGCATTCAGTACTTC. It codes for CASSWDLGIQYF.

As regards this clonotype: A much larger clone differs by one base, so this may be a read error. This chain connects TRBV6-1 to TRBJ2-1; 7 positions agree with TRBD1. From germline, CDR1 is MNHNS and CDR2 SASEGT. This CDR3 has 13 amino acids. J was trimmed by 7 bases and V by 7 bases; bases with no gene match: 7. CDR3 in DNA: TGTGCCAGCACTCAGACAGGGAGTAATGAGCAGTTCTTC. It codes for CASTQTGSNEQFF.

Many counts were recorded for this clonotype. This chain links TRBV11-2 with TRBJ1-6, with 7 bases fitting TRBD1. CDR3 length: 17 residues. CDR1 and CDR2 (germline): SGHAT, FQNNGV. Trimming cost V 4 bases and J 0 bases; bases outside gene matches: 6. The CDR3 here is CASSSRDSSSYNSPLHF. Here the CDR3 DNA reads TGTGCCAGCAGCTCCCGGGACAGCAGCTCCTATAATTCACCCCTCCACTTT.

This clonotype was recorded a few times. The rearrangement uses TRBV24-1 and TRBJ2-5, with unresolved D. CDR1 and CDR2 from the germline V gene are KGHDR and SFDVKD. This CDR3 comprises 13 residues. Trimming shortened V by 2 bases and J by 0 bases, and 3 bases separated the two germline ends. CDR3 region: CATSDSYQETQYF. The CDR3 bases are TGTGCCACCAGTGATTCGTACCAAGAGACCCAGTACTTC.

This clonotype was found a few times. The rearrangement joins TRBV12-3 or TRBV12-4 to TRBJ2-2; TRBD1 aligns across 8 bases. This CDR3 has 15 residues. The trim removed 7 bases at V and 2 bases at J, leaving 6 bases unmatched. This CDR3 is CASTRTGKNTGELFF. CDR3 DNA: TGTGCCAGCACCAGGACAGGGAAAAACACCGGGGAGCTGTTTTTT.

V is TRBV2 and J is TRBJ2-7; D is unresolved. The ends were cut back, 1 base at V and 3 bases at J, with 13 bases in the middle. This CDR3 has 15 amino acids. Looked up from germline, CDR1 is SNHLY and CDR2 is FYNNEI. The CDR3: CASSEVAQENYEQYF. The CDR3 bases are TGTGCCAGCAGTGAAGTGGCGCAGGAGAACTACGAGCAGTACTTC.

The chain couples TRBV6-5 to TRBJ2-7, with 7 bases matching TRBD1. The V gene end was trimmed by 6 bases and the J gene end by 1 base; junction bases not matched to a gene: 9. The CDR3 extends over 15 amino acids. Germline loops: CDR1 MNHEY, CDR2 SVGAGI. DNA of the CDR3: TGTGCCAGCAGCTCTCCAAGGACAGGATCCTACGAGCAGTACTTC. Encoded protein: CASSSPRTGSYEQYF.

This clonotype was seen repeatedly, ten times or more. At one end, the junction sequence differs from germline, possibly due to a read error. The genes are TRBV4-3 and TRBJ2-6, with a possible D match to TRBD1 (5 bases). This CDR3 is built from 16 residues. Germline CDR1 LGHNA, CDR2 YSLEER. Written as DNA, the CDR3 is TGTGCCAGCAGCCAAGAGGCAGGGACTGGGGCCAACGTCCTGACTTTC. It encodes CASSQEAGTGANVLTF.